Below are 4 T cell receptor beta chains sequenced from a single sample in a study of cytomegalovirus exposure and HLA in healthy donors. The PCR made use of 60 Vbeta and 13 Jbeta primers. Profiled with immunoSEQ multiplex PCR; TCRdb holds only in-frame clones, not every one. The table shows tens of thousands of clones, with roughly 80% occurring only once. Sample: PBMCs. The receptors shown here come from a woman aged 25 to 39 in good health and CMV-seronegative.

The rearrangement joins TRBV14 to TRBJ2-2; 14 bases are a match to TRBD2. CDR1 is SGHDN, CDR2 FVKESK, per germline. V lost 5 bases to trimming and J lost 5 bases; unmatched junction nucleotides: 1. The CDR3 contains 15 residues. CDR3 region: CASSGTSGGTGELFF. In DNA, the CDR3 is TGTGCCAGCAGCGGGACTAGCGGGGGTACCGGGGAGCTGTTTTTT.

The chain recombines TRBV18 with TRBJ1-1; no firm D call. Germline V lookup: CDR1 KGHSH, CDR2 LQKENI. The CDR3 is 14 residues long. The V gene lost 3 bases and the J gene lost 1 base, with 9 bases spanning the gap. CDR3 sequence: CASSPGGANTEAFF. The CDR3 DNA reads as TGTGCCAGCTCACCCGGCGGAGCGAACACTGAAGCTTTCTTT. Variable domain in full (rest from reference TRBV18 and TRBJ1-1): NAGVMQNPRHLVRRRGQEARLRCSPMKGHSHVYWYRQLPEEGLKFMVYLQKENIIDESGMPKERFSAEFPKEGPSILRIQQVVRGDSAAYFCASSPGGANTEAFFGQGTRLTVV.

This chain uses TRBV6-5 with TRBJ1-4, with 8 nucleotides matching TRBD1. CDR3 length: 15 amino acids. Germline CDR1 and CDR2: MNHEY and SVGAGI. J lost 4 bases, V lost 5 bases, and 6 bases had no gene match. Here the CDR3 DNA reads TGTGCCAGCAGTCCCATACAGGGGGGTAATGAAAAACTGTTTTTT. Its protein product is CASSPIQGGNEKLFF.

DNA of the CDR3: TGTGCCAGCATGGGGACATTAGGACAGCCCCAGCATTTT. Amino acids: CASMGTLGQPQHF. The chain carries TRBV6-6 and TRBJ1-5; a weak D match, TRBD1 (6 bases). V lost 7 bases and J 7 bases, leaving 14 bases between the germline ends. The CDR3 covers 13 residues. Germline V gene data show CDR1 as MNHNY and CDR2 as SVGAGI (reference sequence).